This T cell receptor beta chain was captured by sequencing in a study of cytomegalovirus exposure and HLA in healthy donors. At the level of the study: Tens of millions of unique TCR sequences came from HLA-typed donors in an early release. General study points: An analysis done earlier found most TCR beta V segments productive about 90% or about 30% of the time. A later analysis showed HLA-associated TCR beta chains outstripping equally common others in clonal expansion.

Primers: 60 Vbeta forward and 13 Jbeta reverse. Assay used: immunoSEQ multiplex PCR; TCRdb lists only in-frame clones, some missing. Its table records 95,000 to 150,000 clones. Of note for this clone: As yet, its antigen is unknown.

The CDR3 is 17 amino acids. V was clipped by 4 bases and J by 1 base, with 17 bases between them. Germline V gives CDR1 LGHNA, CDR2 YNFKEQ. The chain recombines TRBV4-2 with TRBJ2-1; D is possibly TRBD2 (5 bases). Sequencing input: PBMCs. The source is a young man in good health and CMV-seronegative. As DNA, the CDR3 is TGTGCCAGCAGCCCCAGAGCTTCGGGGAAATCCTACAATGAGCAGTTCTTC. Encoded protein: CASSPRASGKSYNEQFF.